Here is one TCR beta chain with its context. TCRdb's table, derived via immunoSEQ multiplex PCR, lists solely in-frame clones and lacks some. The table includes roughly 120,000 clones, about 90% detected once. These data come from a study of blood T cell repertoires in COVID-19. CDR1 and CDR2 from the germline V gene are SGHRS and YFSETQ. The CDR3 loop spans 15 amino acids. The V and J ends lost 4 bases and 1 base, in that order; junction bases with no gene match: 7. The receptor was isolated from a woman aged 45 to 65 with active or convalescent COVID-19. Sequencing input: peripheral blood. V is TRBV5-1 and J is TRBJ2-7; 8 nucleotides match TRBD1. DNA of the CDR3: TGCGCCAGCAGCGCGTCCGGGACAGGATCCTACGAGCAGTACTTC. Translated, it gives CASSASGTGSYEQYF.